This TCR beta chain emerged from a study of response to subunit inactivated influenza vaccine. Each CDR3 protein gets one entry after TCRdb re-called the RT-PCR reads with MiXCR. The sample has over 800,000 distinct CDR3 sequences; around 21% are singletons. Overall study findings and caveats: Each seasonal influenza vaccination, the authors suggested, recruits few new T cells.

Turning to this clonotype: Its antigen is not identified.

This receptor was obtained from a man aged 50 or older who received an inactivated influenza vaccine. Sequencing was performed on PBMCs from blood, taken more than 4 days after vaccination.

The CDR3 here is CATKKNPTNTGELFF. The CDR3 DNA is TGCGCCACCAAGAAAAACCCTACCAACACCGGGGAGCTGTTTTTT. J is TRBJ2-2 and V is TRBV5-1; D is unclear. The CDR3 has 15 residues. The V end was cut by 9 bases, the J end by 2 bases, with 17 bases between. Germline V gives CDR1 SGHRS, CDR2 YFSETQ.